This T cell receptor beta chain was identified in a study of beta chain features in type 1 diabetes. Looked up from germline, CDR1 is SGHRS and CDR2 is YFSETQ. The CDR3 totals 18 residues. Trimming pared 0 bases from V and 0 bases from J, leaving 18 bases between. cDNA synthesis used the whole RNA isolate, giving expressed TCRB sequences. Profiled with immunoSEQ multiplex PCR; TCRdb holds only in-frame clones, not every one. This sample has about 180,000 clones, with approximately 13% found just once. This clone has just a few counts. The sequence was obtained from a woman aged 18-30 years in good health. The sample was central memory CD4+ T cells from blood. The chain recombines TRBV5-1 with TRBJ2-5; D is perhaps TRBD2 (5 bases). Here the CDR3 reads CASSLEGKTSGNQETQYF. The CDR3 nucleotides read TGCGCCAGCAGCTTGGAGGGCAAAACTAGTGGAAACCAAGAGACCCAGTACTTC.